This TCR beta chain derives from a study of T cells in Graves' hyperthyroidism and ophthalmopathy. The CDR3 runs to 16 residues. Germline V lookup: CDR1 MNHNS, CDR2 SASEGT. Deletions cut 5 bases from V and 0 bases from J, with 17 bases between. TCR beta CDR3 region amplification was performed from RNA transcripts. Initially, a first-round RT-PCR of the TCR CDR3 employed the HTBI primer set. TCRdb called the multiplex PCR reads again in MiXCR, with one record for every CDR3 protein. Among 660,000 or so distinct CDR3 sequences listed, around 20% were seen once. This clonotype was seen more than once but under ten times.

The sequenced material came from blood. The chain links TRBV6-1 to TRBJ2-7; a possible D gene is TRBD2 (6 bases). The receptor's source is a young man with Graves' ophthalmopathy. The CDR3 sequence is CASSTPLAGSSYEQYF. The CDR3 DNA reads as TGTGCCAGCAGTACGCCTCTGGCGGGAAGCTCCTACGAGCAGTACTTC.